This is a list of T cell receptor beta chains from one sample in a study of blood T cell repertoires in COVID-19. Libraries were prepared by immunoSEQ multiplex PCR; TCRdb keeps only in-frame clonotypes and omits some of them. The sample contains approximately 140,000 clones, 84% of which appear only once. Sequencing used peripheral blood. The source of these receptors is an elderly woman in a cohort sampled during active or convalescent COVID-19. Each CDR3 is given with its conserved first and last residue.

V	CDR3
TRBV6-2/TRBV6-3	CASSYNPDGYTF
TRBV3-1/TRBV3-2	CASSQQGPDTQYF
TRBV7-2	CASSPTSYGEQFF
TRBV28	CASSSGAAGQVRYGYTF
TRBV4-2	CASSQVLSSGNTIYF
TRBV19	CASSLSGLGSGANVLTF
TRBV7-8	CASSGDGAWQPQHF
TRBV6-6	CASSLIFNQPQHF
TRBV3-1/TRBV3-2	CASSQEASLGGLRETQYF
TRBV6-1	CASSEAVVRNYGYTF
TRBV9	CASSTRDRGNSPLHF